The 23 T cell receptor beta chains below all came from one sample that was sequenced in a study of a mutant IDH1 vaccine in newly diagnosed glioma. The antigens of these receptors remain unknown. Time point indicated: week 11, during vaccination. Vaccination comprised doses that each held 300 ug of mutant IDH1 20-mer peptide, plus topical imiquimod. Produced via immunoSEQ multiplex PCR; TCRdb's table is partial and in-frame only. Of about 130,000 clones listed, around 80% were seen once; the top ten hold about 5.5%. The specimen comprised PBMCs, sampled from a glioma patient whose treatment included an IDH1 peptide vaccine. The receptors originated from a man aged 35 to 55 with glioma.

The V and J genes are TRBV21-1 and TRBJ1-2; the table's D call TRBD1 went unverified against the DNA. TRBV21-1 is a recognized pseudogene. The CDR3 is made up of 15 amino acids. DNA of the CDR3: TGTGCCAGGCCTTTCCGGGACAGGGCCCGGAGGGGCTACACCTTC. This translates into CARPFRDRARRGYTF.

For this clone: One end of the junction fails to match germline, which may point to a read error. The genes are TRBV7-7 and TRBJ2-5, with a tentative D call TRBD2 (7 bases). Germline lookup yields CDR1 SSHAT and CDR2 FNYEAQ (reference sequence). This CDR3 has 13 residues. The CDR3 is CASSSGGLETQYF. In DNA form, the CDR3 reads TGTGCTAGCAGCTCGGGGGGCCTAGAGACCCAGTACTTC.

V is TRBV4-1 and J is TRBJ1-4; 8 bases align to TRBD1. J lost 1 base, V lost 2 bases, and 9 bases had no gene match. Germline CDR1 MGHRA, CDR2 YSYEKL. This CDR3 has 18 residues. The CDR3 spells CASSQIITGGLTNEKLFF. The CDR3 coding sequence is TGCGCCAGCAGCCAAATCATAACAGGGGGGTTAACTAATGAAAAACTGTTTTTT.

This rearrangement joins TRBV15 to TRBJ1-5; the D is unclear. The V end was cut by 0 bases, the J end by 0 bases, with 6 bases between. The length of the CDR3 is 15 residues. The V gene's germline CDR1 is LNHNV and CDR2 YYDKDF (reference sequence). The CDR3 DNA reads TGTGCCACCAGCAGAGACAGAAATAGCAATCAGCCCCAGCATTTT. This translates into CATSRDRNSNQPQHF.

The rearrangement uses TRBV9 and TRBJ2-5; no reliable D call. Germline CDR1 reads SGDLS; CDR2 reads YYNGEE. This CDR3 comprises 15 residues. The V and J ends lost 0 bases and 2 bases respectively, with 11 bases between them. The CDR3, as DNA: TGTGCCAGCAGCGTAGATGTCGGCGGTCAAGAGACCCAGTACTTC. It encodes CASSVDVGGQETQYF.

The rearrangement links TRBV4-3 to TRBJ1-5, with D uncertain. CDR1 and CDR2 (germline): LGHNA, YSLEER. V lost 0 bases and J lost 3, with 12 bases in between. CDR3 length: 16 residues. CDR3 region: CASSQERRQFNQPQHF. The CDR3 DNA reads TGCGCCAGCAGCCAAGAGAGGCGGCAGTTCAATCAGCCCCAGCATTTT.

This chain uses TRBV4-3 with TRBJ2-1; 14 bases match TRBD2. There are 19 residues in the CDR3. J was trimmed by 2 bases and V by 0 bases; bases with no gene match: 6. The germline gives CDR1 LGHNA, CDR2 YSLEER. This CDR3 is CASSQDQGTSGGTYNEQFF. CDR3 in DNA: TGCGCCAGCAGCCAAGACCAGGGGACTAGCGGGGGAACCTACAATGAGCAGTTCTTC.

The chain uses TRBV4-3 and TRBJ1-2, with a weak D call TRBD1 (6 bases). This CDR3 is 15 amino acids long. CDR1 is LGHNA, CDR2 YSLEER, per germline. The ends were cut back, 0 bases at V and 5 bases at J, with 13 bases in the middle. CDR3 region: CASSQDNREGYGYTF. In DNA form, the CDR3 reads TGCGCCAGCAGCCAAGATAACAGGGAAGGGTATGGCTACACCTTC.

The CDR3: CAITPGGQETQYF. The CDR3 coding sequence is TGTGCCATCACACCCGGGGGCCAAGAGACCCAGTACTTC. This chain connects TRBV10-3 to TRBJ2-5; a weak D match, TRBD2 (6 bases). Trimming left V 7 bases short and J 1 base short, with 10 bases between. The germline gives CDR1 ENHRY, CDR2 SYGVKD. The CDR3 consists of 13 residues.

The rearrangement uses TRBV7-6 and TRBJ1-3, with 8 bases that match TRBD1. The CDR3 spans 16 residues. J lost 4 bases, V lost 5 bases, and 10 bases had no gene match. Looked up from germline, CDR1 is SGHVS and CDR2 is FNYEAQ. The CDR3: CASSPGRGRRGNTIYF. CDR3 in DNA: TGTGCCAGCAGCCCAGGCAGGGGGCGCAGAGGAAACACCATATATTTT.

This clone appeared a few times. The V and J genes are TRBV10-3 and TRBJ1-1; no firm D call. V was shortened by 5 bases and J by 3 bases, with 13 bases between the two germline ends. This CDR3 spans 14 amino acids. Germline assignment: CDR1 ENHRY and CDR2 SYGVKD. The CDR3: CAISPATTHTEAFF. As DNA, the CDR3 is TGTGCCATCAGTCCAGCTACGACACACACTGAAGCTTTCTTT.

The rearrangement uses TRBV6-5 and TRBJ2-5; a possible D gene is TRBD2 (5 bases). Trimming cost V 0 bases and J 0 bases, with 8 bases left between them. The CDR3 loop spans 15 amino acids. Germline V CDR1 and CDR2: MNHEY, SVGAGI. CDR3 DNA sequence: TGTGCCAGCAGTTACTCAGAGCGGTACCAAGAGACCCAGTACTTC. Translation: CASSYSERYQETQYF.

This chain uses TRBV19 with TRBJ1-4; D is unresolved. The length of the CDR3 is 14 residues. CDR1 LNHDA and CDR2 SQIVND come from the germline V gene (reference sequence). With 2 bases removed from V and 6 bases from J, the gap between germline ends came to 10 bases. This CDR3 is CASSIKGRDEKLFF. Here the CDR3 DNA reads TGTGCCAGTAGTATAAAGGGTCGGGATGAAAAACTGTTTTTT.

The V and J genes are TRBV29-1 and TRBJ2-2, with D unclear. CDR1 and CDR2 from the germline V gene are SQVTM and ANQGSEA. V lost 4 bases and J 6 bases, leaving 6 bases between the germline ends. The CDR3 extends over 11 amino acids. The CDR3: CSVGLSGELFF. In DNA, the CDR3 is TGCAGCGTTGGTTTGTCCGGGGAGCTGTTTTTT.

The CDR3, as DNA: TGTGCCAGCAGCTTAACAGGGATGAATGAAAAACTGTTTTTT. Its translation: CASSLTGMNEKLFF. V is TRBV11-2 and J is TRBJ1-4; D is perhaps TRBD1 (6 bases). Germline V gives CDR1 SGHAT, CDR2 FQNNGV. The V and J ends lost 2 bases and 5 bases respectively, with 9 bases between them. The CDR3 loop spans 14 amino acids.

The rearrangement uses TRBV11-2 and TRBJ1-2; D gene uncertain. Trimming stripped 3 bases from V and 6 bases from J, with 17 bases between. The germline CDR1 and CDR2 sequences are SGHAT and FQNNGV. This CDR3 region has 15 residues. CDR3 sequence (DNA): TGTGCCAGCAGCTTCAATACTCATTGGGGTGATGGCTACACCTTC. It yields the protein CASSFNTHWGDGYTF.

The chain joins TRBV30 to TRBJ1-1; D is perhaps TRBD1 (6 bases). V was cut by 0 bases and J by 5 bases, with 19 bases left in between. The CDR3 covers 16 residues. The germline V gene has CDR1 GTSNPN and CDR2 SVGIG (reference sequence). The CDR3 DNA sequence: TGTGCCTGGAGTGTACTAGGATGGGGGGCAGGTACTGAAGCTTTCTTT. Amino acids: CAWSVLGWGAGTEAFF.

The CDR3 sequence is CASSFRVGDTEAFF. The CDR3 DNA follows: TGTGCCAGCAGCTTCAGGGTAGGGGACACTGAAGCTTTCTTT. V gene TRBV7-2 combines with J gene TRBJ1-1, with D tentatively TRBD1 (5 bases). From germline, CDR1 is SGHTA and CDR2 FQGNSA. The length of the CDR3 is 14 residues. Deletions cut 3 bases from V and 3 bases from J, with 11 bases between.

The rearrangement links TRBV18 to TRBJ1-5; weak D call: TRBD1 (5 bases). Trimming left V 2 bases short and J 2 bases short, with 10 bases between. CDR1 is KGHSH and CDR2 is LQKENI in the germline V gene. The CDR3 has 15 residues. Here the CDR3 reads CASSPNQGGNQPQHF. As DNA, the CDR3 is TGTGCCAGCTCACCAAATCAGGGAGGCAATCAGCCCCAGCATTTT.

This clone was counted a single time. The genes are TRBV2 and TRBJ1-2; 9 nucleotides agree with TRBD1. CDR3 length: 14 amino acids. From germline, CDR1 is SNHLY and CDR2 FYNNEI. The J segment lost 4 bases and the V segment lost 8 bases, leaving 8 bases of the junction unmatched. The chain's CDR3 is CASEMGQGTYGYTF. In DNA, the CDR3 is TGTGCCAGCGAAATGGGACAGGGAACCTATGGCTACACCTTC.

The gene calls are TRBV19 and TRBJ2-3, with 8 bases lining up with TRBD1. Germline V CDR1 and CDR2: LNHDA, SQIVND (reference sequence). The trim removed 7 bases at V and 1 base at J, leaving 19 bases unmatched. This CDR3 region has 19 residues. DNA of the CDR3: TGTGCCAGTAATGAGGGACAGGACTATGCTAGCACCCGCACAGATACGCAGTATTTT. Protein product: CASNEGQDYASTRTDTQYF.

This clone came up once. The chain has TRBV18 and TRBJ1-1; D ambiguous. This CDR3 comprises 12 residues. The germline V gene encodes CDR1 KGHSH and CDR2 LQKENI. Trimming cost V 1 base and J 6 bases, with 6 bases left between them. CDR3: CASSPRAAEAFF. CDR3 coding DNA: TGTGCCAGCTCACCACGGGCGGCTGAAGCTTTCTTT.

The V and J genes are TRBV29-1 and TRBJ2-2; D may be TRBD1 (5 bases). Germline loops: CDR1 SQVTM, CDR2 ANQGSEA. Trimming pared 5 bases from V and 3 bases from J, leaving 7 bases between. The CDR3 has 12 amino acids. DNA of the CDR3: TGCAGCGTTTTCAGGGACACCGGGGAGCTGTTTTTT. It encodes CSVFRDTGELFF.